This TCR beta chain was recorded in a study of metastatic and nonmetastatic thyroid tumors. Every patient was untreated before thyroid surgery. With MiXCR, TCRdb called clones anew from the PCR reads. The sample holds approximately 34,000 clones, 15% to 20% seen once. The V end lost 3 bases, the J end lost 7 bases, and 15 bases lay between the germline ends. This CDR3 region has 14 residues. Germline CDR1 is MNHNS and CDR2 is SASEGT. This chain connects TRBV6-1 to TRBJ1-2; no clear D. Specimen: blood. This clonotype was sampled from a female donor with papillary thyroid cancer or a benign thyroid nodule (not recorded which). Some clones in this sample may be carry-over from other donors' samples. The CDR3 here is CASSEWLACLGYTF. The CDR3 DNA reads as TGTGCCAGCAGTGAGTGGTTGGCATGCCTTGGCTACACCTTC.